One and the same sample provided the 6 T cell receptor beta chains below, sequenced in a study of T-cell reconstitution after alpha-beta-depleted transplantation in children. The TCRbeta library was prepared with unique molecular identifiers. TCRdb redid the calling of the PCR reads with MiXCR, one entry per CDR3 protein. Here the sample spans around 580,000 distinct CDR3 sequences, more than 20% being singletons. The source material was PBMCs, mostly from graft donor cells, sampled 360 days after TCRalphabeta/CD19-depleted stem cell transplant. Receptors were obtained from a boy under two years old who had a stem cell transplant for acute myeloid leukemia, so the T cells may come from the graft donor.

Only a few counts were recorded for this clonotype. The chain links TRBV29-1 to TRBJ1-2, with D possibly matching TRBD1 (6 bases). CDR1 and CDR2 from the germline V gene are SQVTM and ANQGSEA. The CDR3 is 12 residues long. The CDR3 sequence: CSTEGGVWGYTF. In nucleotides, the CDR3 is TGCAGTACCGAAGGGGGGGTTTGGGGCTACACCTTC. The full variable domain, with the rest looked up from reference TRBV29-1 and TRBJ1-2, is SAVISQKPSRDICQRGTSLTIQCQVDSQVTMMFWYRQQPGQSLTLIATANQGSEATYESGFVIDKFPISRPNLTFSTLTVSNMSPEDSSIYLCSTEGGVWGYTFGSGTRLTVV.

There are many counts of this clonotype. The V gene is TRBV20-1, the J gene TRBJ2-1; maybe TRBD2 (6 bases). The V end was cut by 5 bases, the J end by 9 bases, with 14 bases between. CDR3 length: 12 residues. The germline V gene has CDR1 DFQATT and CDR2 SNEGSKA (reference sequence). DNA of the CDR3: TGCAGTGCTGGACCGACTAGGGGTGAGCAGTTCTTC. Translated: CSAGPTRGEQFF.

The chain recombines TRBV20-1 with TRBJ2-7; 12 bases agree with TRBD2. Germline CDR1 DFQATT, CDR2 SNEGSKA (reference sequence). The CDR3 runs to 15 residues. The V gene end was trimmed by 4 bases and the J gene end by 1 base; junction bases not matched to a gene: 5. The CDR3 nucleotides read TGCAGTGCTAAGCCTCTAGCGGGGGGGTCCTACGAGCAGTACGTC. Encoded protein: CSAKPLAGGSYEQYV.

About this clonotype itself: A much more abundant neighbour one base away suggests this may be a read error. The chain links TRBV2 to TRBJ2-1, with 8 bases aligning to TRBD1. The CDR3 runs to 16 residues. Germline-derived CDR1 and CDR2 are SNHLY and FYNNEI. CDR3 in amino acids: CASSASDRAAYNEQSF. CDR3 DNA: TGTGCCAGCAGTGCGTCGGACAGGGCGGCCTACAATGAGCAGTCCTTC.

This clonotype was counted between two and nine times. The rearrangement uses TRBV15 and TRBJ1-2; D is perhaps TRBD1 (5 bases). The germline V gene has CDR1 LNHNV and CDR2 YYDKDF (reference sequence). The CDR3 extends over 15 amino acids. The germline V and J ends were trimmed by 0 bases and 2 bases, with 10 bases remaining between them. The CDR3 DNA reads TGTGCCACCAGCAGAGATGGGACCGCAAACTATGGCTACACCTTC. Its protein product is CATSRDGTANYGYTF.

This clonotype was seen only once. V is TRBV20-1 and J is TRBJ2-7; 12 bases agree with TRBD1. Germline-derived CDR1 and CDR2 are DFQATT and SNEGSKA (reference sequence). Trimming removed 0 bases from V and 2 bases from J; junction bases left unmatched: 20. The CDR3 is 21 amino acids. CDR3 bases: TGCAGTGCTAGAGATCCGGCTCCGGGACAGGGGGCTTTACCCTTAACCTACGAGCAGTACTTC. Translation gives CSARDPAPGQGALPLTYEQYF.